The present entry profiles one TCR beta chain with its context. Other DNA sequences in the sample encode the same CDR3. This sample was included in a study of T cell clones after liver transplantation. For the study at large: Apart from three HCV-positive recipients, transplants were for non-autoimmune, non-viral reasons.

Libraries were prepared by immunoSEQ multiplex PCR; TCRdb keeps only in-frame clonotypes and omits some of them. Counted here are around 19,000 clones, 80% to 90% occurring once; the ten biggest clones make up over 10%. The CDR3 is 15 residues long. V trimming: 3 bases; J trimming: 7 bases; junction bases outside the gene matches: 7. Germline CDR1 reads MDHEN; CDR2 reads SYDVKM. Here the sequenced sample was CD8+ T cells from blood, taken before liver transplant. This receptor was taken from a human donor who received a liver transplant. The gene calls are TRBV28 and TRBJ1-5, with 9 nucleotides matching TRBD1. The CDR3 DNA reads TGTGCCAGCAGTTTGGGACAGGGATTTAGGCAGCCCCAGCATTTT. Translated, it gives CASSLGQGFRQPQHF.